The present TCR beta chain was sequenced within a study of Tregs in tolerant kidney transplant recipients. Overall study findings and caveats: Biological reproducibility was not directly addressed in this study. Findings come from small patient numbers and require larger validation. Tregs expanded with activated donor B cells seemed most donor-specific.

CD4+CD25+CD127- Tregs, CD4+CD25- non-Tregs, CD4 and CD8 cells were sorted. V was clipped by 5 bases and J by 1 base; unmatched bases: 3. There are 13 residues in the CDR3. Germline lookup yields CDR1 SQVTM and CDR2 ANQGSEA. To note about this clone: Its specificity is unknown.

The repertoire was sequenced with immunoSEQ multiplex PCR; TCRdb's copy has only in-frame clones and lacks some. The sample has over 60,000 clones; roughly 89% are singletons. Input material: CD4+ T cells from blood. This TCR came from a human donor in good health. The chain is built from TRBV29-1 and TRBJ2-3, with 7 positions matching TRBD1. The CDR3, as DNA: TGCAGCGTTACCGGGACAGGCACAGATACGCAGTATTTT. This sequence encodes CSVTGTGTDTQYF.